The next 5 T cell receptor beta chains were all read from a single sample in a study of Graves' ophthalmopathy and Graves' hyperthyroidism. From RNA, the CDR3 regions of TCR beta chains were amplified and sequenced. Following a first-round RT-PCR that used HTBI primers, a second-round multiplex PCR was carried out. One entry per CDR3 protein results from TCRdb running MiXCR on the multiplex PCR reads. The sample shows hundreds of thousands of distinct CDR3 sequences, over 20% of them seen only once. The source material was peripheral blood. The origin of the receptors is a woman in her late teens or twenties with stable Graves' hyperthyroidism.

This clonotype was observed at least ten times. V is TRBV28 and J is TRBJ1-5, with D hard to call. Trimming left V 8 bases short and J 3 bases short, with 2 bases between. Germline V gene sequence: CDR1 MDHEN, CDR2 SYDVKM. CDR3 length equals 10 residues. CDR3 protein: CASPNQPQHF. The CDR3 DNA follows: TGTGCCAGCCCCAATCAGCCCCAGCATTTT. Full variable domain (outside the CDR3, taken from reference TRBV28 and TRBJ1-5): DVKVTQSSRYLVKRTGEKVFLECVQDMDHENMFWYRQDPGLGLRLIYFSYDVKMKEKGDIPEGYSVSREKKERFSLILESASTNQTSMYLCASPNQPQHFGDGTRLSIL.

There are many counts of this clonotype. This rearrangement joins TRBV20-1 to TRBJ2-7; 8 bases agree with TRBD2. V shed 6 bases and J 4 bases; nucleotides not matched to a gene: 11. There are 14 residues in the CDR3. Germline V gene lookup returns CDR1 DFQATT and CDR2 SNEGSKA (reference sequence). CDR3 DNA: TGCAGTGCACCGCCGGGACTAGAGAGATACGAGCAGTACTTC. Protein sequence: CSAPPGLERYEQYF.

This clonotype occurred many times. Written as DNA, the CDR3 is TGTGCCAGCATTTCAGGGGCGGTAGATCAGCCCCAGCATTTT. It yields the protein CASISGAVDQPQHF. The chain employs TRBV6-5 and TRBJ1-5, with D maybe TRBD1 (6 bases). The CDR3 consists of 14 residues. The V gene's germline CDR1 is MNHEY and CDR2 SVGAGI. V was trimmed by 7 bases and J by 5 bases, leaving 15 bases between them.

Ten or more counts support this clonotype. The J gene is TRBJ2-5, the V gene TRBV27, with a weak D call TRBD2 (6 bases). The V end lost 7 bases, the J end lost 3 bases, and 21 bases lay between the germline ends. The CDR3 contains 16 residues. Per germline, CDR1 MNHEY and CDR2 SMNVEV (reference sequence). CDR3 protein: CASTYPLALLEETQYF. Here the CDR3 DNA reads TGTGCCAGCACCTACCCACTAGCACTCCTAGAAGAGACCCAGTACTTC.

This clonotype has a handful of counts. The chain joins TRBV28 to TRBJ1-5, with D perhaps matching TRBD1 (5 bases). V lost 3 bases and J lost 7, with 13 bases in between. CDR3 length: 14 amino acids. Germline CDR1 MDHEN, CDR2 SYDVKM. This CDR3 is CASSFSGAGQPQHF. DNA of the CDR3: TGTGCCAGCAGTTTCTCCGGGGCCGGGCAGCCCCAGCATTTT.